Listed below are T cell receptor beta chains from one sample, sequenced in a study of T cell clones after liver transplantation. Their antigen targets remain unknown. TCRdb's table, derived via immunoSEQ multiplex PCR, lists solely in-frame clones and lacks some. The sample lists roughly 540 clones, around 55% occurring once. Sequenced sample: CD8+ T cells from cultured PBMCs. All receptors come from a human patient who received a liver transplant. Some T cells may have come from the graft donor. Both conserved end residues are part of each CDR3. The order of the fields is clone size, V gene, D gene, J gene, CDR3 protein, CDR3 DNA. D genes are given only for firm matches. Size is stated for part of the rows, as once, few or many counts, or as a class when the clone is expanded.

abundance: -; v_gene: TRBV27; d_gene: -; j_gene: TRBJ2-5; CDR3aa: CASSPERNQRETQYF; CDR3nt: TGTGCCAGCAGCCCCGAGCGGAATCAAAGGGAGACCCAGTACTTC
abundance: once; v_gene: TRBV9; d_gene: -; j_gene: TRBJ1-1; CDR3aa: CASSVRLNTEAFF; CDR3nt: TGTGCCAGCAGCGTCCGCTTGAACACTGAAGCTTTCTTT
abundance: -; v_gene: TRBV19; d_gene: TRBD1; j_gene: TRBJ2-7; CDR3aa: CASSPGQNYEQYF; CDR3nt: TGTGCCAGTAGTCCGGGACAGAACTACGAGCAGTACTTC
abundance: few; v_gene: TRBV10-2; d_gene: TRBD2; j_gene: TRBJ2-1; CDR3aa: CASMVPSGRNEQFF; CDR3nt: TGCGCCAGCATGGTTCCCAGCGGGAGAAATGAGCAGTTCTTC
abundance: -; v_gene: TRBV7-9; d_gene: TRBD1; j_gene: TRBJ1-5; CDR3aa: CASSQDVGQFQPQHF; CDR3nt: TGCGCCAGCAGCCAGGACGTGGGACAGTTTCAGCCCCAGCATTTT
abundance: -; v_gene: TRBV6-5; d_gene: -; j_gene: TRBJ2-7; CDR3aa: CASSGGGRARGEQYF; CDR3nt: TGTGCCAGCAGTGGGGGGGGCAGGGCAAGAGGGGAGCAGTACTTC
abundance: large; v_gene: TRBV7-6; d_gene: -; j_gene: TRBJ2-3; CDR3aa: CASSLSPIRDTQYF; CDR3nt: TGTGCCAGCAGCTTATCCCCGATTAGGGATACGCAGTATTTT
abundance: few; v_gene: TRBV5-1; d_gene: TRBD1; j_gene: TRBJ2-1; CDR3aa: CASSLAGTAYNEQFF; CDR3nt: TGCGCCAGCAGCTTGGCCGGGACAGCCTACAATGAGCAGTTCTTC